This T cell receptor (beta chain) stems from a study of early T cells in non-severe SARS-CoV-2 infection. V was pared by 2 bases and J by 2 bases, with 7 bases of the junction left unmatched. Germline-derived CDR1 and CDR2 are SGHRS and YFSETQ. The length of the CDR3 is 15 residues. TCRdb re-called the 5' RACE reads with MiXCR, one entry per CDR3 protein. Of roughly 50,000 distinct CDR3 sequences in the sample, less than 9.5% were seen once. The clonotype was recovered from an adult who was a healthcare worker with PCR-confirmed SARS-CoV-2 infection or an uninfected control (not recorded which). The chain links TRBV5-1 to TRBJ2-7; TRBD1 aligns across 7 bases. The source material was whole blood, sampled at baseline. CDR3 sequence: CASSLNRGPTYEQYF. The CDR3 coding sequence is TGCGCCAGCAGCTTAAACAGGGGCCCCACCTACGAGCAGTACTTC.